This entry lists 25 T cell receptor beta chains sequenced from one sample in a study of early T cells in non-severe SARS-CoV-2 infection. One entry per CDR3 protein, called by TCRdb with MiXCR from the 5' RACE reads. The sample records around 27,000 distinct CDR3 sequences, about 2.9% being singletons. Sequencing was performed on whole blood. Source of these receptors: an adult who was a healthcare worker with PCR-confirmed SARS-CoV-2 infection or an uninfected control (not recorded which).

This clonotype has a count of ten or more. V is TRBV29-1 and J is TRBJ2-4; D not resolved. Trimming took 4 bases from V and 0 from J, leaving 1 base between them. The CDR3 runs 11 residues. Germline V gene sequence: CDR1 SQVTM, CDR2 ANQGSEA. The CDR3 loop reads CSVVAKNIQYF. The CDR3 DNA is TGCAGCGTTGTAGCCAAAAACATTCAGTACTTC.

A remark on this clonotype: A much larger clone is a single base away; this may be a read error. The chain is built from TRBV12-3 or TRBV12-4 and TRBJ2-5, with 10 bases identical to TRBD1. The CDR3 totals 14 residues. The CDR3 nucleotides read TGTGCCAGCACTACGACAGGGGGCGCAGAGTCCCAGTACTTC. Translated: CASTTTGGAESQYF.

V usage is TRBV10-3 and J usage is TRBJ2-3; the match to TRBD1 covers 11 bases. The CDR3 sequence is 14 residues long. In germline, CDR1 is ENHRY, CDR2 SYGVKD. Germline trimming cut 4 bases from V and 9 bases from J; bases unmatched to any gene: 6. For the CDR3, the DNA is TGTGCCATCAGTGGGACAGGGGGCCGAGACACGCAGTATTTT. This gives the protein CAISGTGGRDTQYF.

The table lists this clonotype with a few counts. The rearrangement uses TRBV20-1 and TRBJ2-5; D ambiguous. The CDR3 runs to 12 residues. V was shortened by 6 bases and J by 0 bases, with 8 bases between the two germline ends. CDR1 is DFQATT and CDR2 is SNEGSKA in the germline V gene (reference sequence). The CDR3 coding sequence is TGCAGTGCCCTGGGGAACCAAGAGACCCAGTACTTC. It translates to CSALGNQETQYF.

This clonotype appeared many times. V is TRBV6-1 and J is TRBJ1-5; D gene unclear. The germline V gene has CDR1 MNHNS and CDR2 SASEGT. CDR3 size: 14 residues. Trimming cost V 2 bases and J 2 bases, with 7 bases left between them. The CDR3 here is CASSESLGNQPQHF. As DNA, the CDR3 is TGTGCCAGCAGTGAATCACTGGGCAATCAGCCCCAGCATTTT.

This clonotype was detected ten times or more. This chain links TRBV6-1 with TRBJ2-3; TRBD2 aligns across 11 bases. The CDR3 runs 15 residues. The V and J ends lost 6 bases and 0 bases, in that order; junction bases with no gene match: 2. Germline assignment: CDR1 MNHNS and CDR2 SASEGT. CDR3 nucleotides: TGTGCCAGCAGACTAGCGGGGGTTAGCACAGATACGCAGTATTTT. As protein: CASRLAGVSTDTQYF.

This clonotype was observed at least ten times. The CDR3 DNA reads TGTGCCATCAGTGGAAACACTGATACGCAGTATTTT. Protein: CAISGNTDTQYF. The chain joins TRBV10-3 to TRBJ2-3; no firm D call. Between the trimmed V and J ends, which lost 4 bases and 6 bases, there was a span of 8 bases. The CDR3 is 12 amino acids. Germline V lookup: CDR1 ENHRY, CDR2 SYGVKD.

This chain connects TRBV29-1 to TRBJ2-5, with a possible D match to TRBD1 (6 bases). Germline V gene data show CDR1 as SQVTM and CDR2 as ANQGSEA. Trimming left V 7 bases short and J 3 bases short, with 18 bases between. The CDR3 is 14 amino acids. Here the CDR3 reads CSGRGIKTKETQYF. In nucleotides, the CDR3 is TGCAGCGGCAGGGGTATCAAAACTAAAGAGACCCAGTACTTC.

This clonotype was picked up many times. The chain employs TRBV7-8 and TRBJ2-1; 10 bases are a match to TRBD2. The CDR3 length is 16 residues. Germline V lookup: CDR1 SGHVS, CDR2 FQNEAQ. Germline trimming cut 1 base from V and 7 bases from J; bases unmatched to any gene: 7. The CDR3 spells CASSLGPSGGMNEQFF. CDR3 coding DNA: TGTGCCAGCAGCTTAGGCCCTAGCGGGGGAATGAATGAGCAGTTCTTC.

The table lists this clonotype with many counts. This chain joins TRBV6-1 and TRBJ1-5; 7 nucleotides agree with TRBD1. V trimming: 8 bases; J trimming: 8 bases; junction bases outside the gene matches: 12. Looked up from germline, CDR1 is MNHNS and CDR2 is SASEGT. This CDR3 is built from 14 residues. CDR3 residues: CASLWDSSSEPQHF. As DNA, the CDR3 is TGTGCCAGCCTTTGGGACAGCTCCTCCGAGCCCCAGCATTTT.

There are many counts of this clonotype. The V call is TRBV5-6, the J call TRBJ2-2; 8 bases line up with TRBD1. Per germline, CDR1 SGHDT and CDR2 YYEEEE. After removal of 5 bases from V and 4 bases from J, the junction contained 4 bases not matched to a gene. The CDR3 totals 14 residues. The chain's CDR3 is CASSWGQATGELFF. The CDR3 nucleotides are TGTGCCAGCAGTTGGGGACAGGCCACCGGGGAGCTGTTTTTT.

This clonotype was counted ten times or more. V usage is TRBV5-6 and J usage is TRBJ2-3, with a tentative D call TRBD2 (6 bases). Between the trimmed V and J ends, which lost 4 bases and 8 bases, there was a span of 20 bases. CDR1 and CDR2 from the germline V gene are SGHDT and YYEEEE. This CDR3 is built from 15 residues. The CDR3 DNA follows: TGTGCCAGCAGCGCCCGGGACTCCCGGGGAGGTACGCAGTATTTT. This gives the protein CASSARDSRGGTQYF.

This clonotype appeared many times. J is TRBJ2-6 and V is TRBV6-6, with D perhaps TRBD1 (5 bases). Germline V lookup: CDR1 MNHNY, CDR2 SVGAGI (reference sequence). Between the trimmed V and J ends, which lost 6 bases and 0 bases, there was a span of 15 bases. This CDR3 contains 17 residues. CDR3 sequence: CASSQNPGFSGANVLTF. CDR3 bases: TGTGCCAGCAGCCAGAACCCAGGGTTCTCTGGGGCCAACGTCCTGACTTTC.

Ten or more counts support this clonotype. The rearrangement uses TRBV4-2 and TRBJ1-3; D not certain. The V end was cut by 1 base, the J end by 0 bases, with 10 bases between. Germline lookup yields CDR1 LGHNA and CDR2 YNFKEQ. The CDR3 consists of 16 residues. This chain's CDR3 is CASSQGRPSSGNTIYF. CDR3 bases: TGTGCCAGCAGCCAAGGTCGACCGTCCTCTGGAAACACCATATATTTT.

This clonotype was seen repeatedly, ten times or more. The chain uses TRBV30 and TRBJ1-5; D call uncertain. The germline CDR1 and CDR2 sequences are GTSNPN and SVGIG (reference sequence). The V and J ends lost 0 bases and 4 bases respectively, with 7 bases between them. The CDR3 runs 13 residues. CDR3 sequence: CAWSVTGNQPQHF. The CDR3 nucleotides are TGTGCCTGGAGTGTAACGGGGAATCAGCCCCAGCATTTT. Drawing the rest from reference TRBV30 and TRBJ1-5, the complete variable domain is SQTIHQWPATLVQPVGSPLSLECTVEGTSNPNLYWYRQAAGRGLQLLFYSVGIGQISSEVPQNLSASRPQDRQFILSSKKLLLSDSGFYLCAWSVTGNQPQHFGDGTRLSIL.

In its sample, this clonotype was seen many times. This chain uses TRBV21-1 with TRBJ2-7; the D call TRBD1 from the table was never checked on the DNA. TRBV21-1 is labeled a pseudogene. The CDR3 totals 16 residues. The CDR3 region has the DNA TGTGCCAGCAGCAAATCCCCGGGACAGGGGGCCGGCGAGCAGTACGTC. Translated, it gives CASSKSPGQGAGEQYV.

This clonotype occurred many times. This chain uses TRBV19 with TRBJ1-4, with D perhaps matching TRBD1 (6 bases). Trimming shortened V by 6 bases and J by 1 base, and 18 bases separated the two germline ends. This CDR3 spans 17 amino acids. Looked up from germline, CDR1 is LNHDA and CDR2 is SQIVND (reference sequence). The CDR3 loop is CASRQDDRRVTNEKLFF. The CDR3 DNA is TGTGCCAGTAGACAAGATGACAGGAGGGTAACTAATGAAAAACTGTTTTTT.

This clonotype was detected many times. The chain employs TRBV5-1 and TRBJ2-1; D tentatively reads TRBD1 or TRBD2 (6 bases each). The CDR3 extends over 15 amino acids. Trimming took 4 bases from V and 7 from J, leaving 18 bases between them. Per the germline V gene, CDR1 is SGHRS and CDR2 is YFSETQ. In DNA, the CDR3 is TGCGCCAGCAGCCCGGTGGAGGGGGTGATTAATGAGCAGTTCTTC. Residues: CASSPVEGVINEQFF.

In its sample, this clonotype was seen many times. The chain uses TRBV2 and TRBJ1-5, with a weak D call TRBD1 (5 bases). Trimming removed 3 bases from V and 1 base from J, with 7 bases in between. The CDR3 covers 14 residues. CDR1 and CDR2 from the germline V gene are SNHLY and FYNNEI. For the CDR3, the DNA is TGTGCCAGCAGTGACAGGGCCAGCAATCAGCCCCAGCATTTT. Translation: CASSDRASNQPQHF.

This clonotype has at least ten counts. V and J are TRBV20-1 and TRBJ2-1; D call uncertain. Germline-derived CDR1 and CDR2 are DFQATT and SNEGSKA (reference sequence). This CDR3 is built from 11 residues. V lost 7 bases to trimming and J lost 9 bases, with 13 bases between them. The CDR3 region is CSVSGLGEQFF. The DNA of the CDR3 is TGCAGTGTATCCGGCTTGGGTGAGCAGTTCTTC.

This clonotype was detected many times. V usage is TRBV5-1 and J usage is TRBJ2-3; 8 bases fit TRBD1. Germline V gene lookup returns CDR1 SGHRS and CDR2 YFSETQ. CDR3 length: 15 amino acids. Germline trimming cut 4 bases from V and 3 bases from J; bases unmatched to any gene: 7. As DNA, the CDR3 is TGCGCCAGCAGCCCCAGACAGGGGCAGACAGATACGCAGTATTTT. Translation: CASSPRQGQTDTQYF.

The DNA for the CDR3 is TGTGCCAGCACGTCCGGCGGGACAGGGGATACAGATACGCAGTATTTT. Amino acids: CASTSGGTGDTDTQYF. This rearrangement joins TRBV6-1 to TRBJ2-3; 10 nucleotides agree with TRBD1. This CDR3 has 16 amino acids. V shed 7 bases, J shed 3 bases, and the junction held 10 bases outside the gene matches. The germline V gene has CDR1 MNHNS and CDR2 SASEGT.

This clonotype was counted ten times or more. The chain has TRBV5-1 and TRBJ1-1, with TRBD1 identical over 7 bases. The CDR3 sequence is 14 residues long. Germline trimming cut 1 base from V and 4 bases from J; bases unmatched to any gene: 4. Germline assignment: CDR1 SGHRS and CDR2 YFSETQ. CDR3 sequence (DNA): TGCGCCAGCAGCTTGTTAGCAGGGGGCACTGAAGCTTTCTTT. Amino acids: CASSLLAGGTEAFF.

This clonotype came up many times. The chain has TRBV6-1 and TRBJ1-5, with D perhaps TRBD1 (6 bases). In germline, CDR1 is MNHNS, CDR2 SASEGT. The germline V and J ends were trimmed by 2 bases and 2 bases, with 22 bases remaining between them. CDR3 length: 19 amino acids. The CDR3 reads CASSEQLLGAGVGNQPQHF. The CDR3 DNA reads TGTGCCAGCAGTGAACAGTTGTTGGGGGCAGGAGTCGGCAATCAGCCCCAGCATTTT.

Comment on this clonotype: Just one base apart from a much larger clone, this may be a read error. This CDR3 is CASSGVQGIPRRTGELFF. In DNA, the CDR3 is TGTGCCAGCAGTGGGGTACAGGGGATCCCCCGACGAACCGGGGAGCTGTTTTTT. V usage is TRBV2 and J usage is TRBJ2-2; TRBD1 matches at 7 bases. The CDR3 is 18 amino acids. Looked up from germline, CDR1 is SNHLY and CDR2 is FYNNEI. After removal of 4 bases from V and 5 bases from J, the junction contained 16 bases not matched to a gene.